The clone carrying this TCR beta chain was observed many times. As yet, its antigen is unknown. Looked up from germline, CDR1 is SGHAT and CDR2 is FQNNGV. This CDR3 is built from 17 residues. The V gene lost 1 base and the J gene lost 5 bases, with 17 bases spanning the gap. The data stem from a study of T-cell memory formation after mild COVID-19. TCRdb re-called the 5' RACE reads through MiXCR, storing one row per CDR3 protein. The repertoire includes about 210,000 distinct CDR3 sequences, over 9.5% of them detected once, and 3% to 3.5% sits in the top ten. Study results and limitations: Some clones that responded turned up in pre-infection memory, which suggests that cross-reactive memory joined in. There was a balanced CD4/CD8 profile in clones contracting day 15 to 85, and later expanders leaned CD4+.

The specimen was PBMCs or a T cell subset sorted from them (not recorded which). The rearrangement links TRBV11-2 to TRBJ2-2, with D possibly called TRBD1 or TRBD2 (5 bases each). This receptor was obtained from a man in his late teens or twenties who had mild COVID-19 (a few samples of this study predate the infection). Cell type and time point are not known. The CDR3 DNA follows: TGTGCCAGCAGCTTAGGGCCGGGGCAGGGCTGGACCGGGGAGCTGTTTTTT. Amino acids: CASSLGPGQGWTGELFF.